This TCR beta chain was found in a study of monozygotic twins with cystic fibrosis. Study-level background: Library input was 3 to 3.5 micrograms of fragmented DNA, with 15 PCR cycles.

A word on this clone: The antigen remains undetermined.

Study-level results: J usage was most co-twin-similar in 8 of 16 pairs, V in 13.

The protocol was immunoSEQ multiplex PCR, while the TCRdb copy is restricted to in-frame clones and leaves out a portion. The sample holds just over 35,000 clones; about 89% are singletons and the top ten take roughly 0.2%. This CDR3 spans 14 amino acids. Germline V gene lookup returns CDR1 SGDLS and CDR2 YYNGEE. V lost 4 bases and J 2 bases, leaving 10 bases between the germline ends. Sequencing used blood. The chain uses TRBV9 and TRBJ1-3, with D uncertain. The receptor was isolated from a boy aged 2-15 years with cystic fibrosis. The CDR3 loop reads CASSTDTTGNTIYF. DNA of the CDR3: TGTGCCAGCAGCACAGACACTACTGGAAACACCATATATTTT.